The clone carrying this T cell receptor beta chain was observed a few times. The antigen remains undetermined. The sample comes from a study of PD-1 blockade in classical Hodgkin lymphoma. Overall study: The nivolumab dose that patients received was 3 mg/kg, given intravenously every 2 weeks.

The ends were cut back, 1 base at V and 1 base at J, with 8 bases in the middle. This CDR3 contains 15 residues. Germline V CDR1 and CDR2: SEHNR, FQNEAQ (reference sequence). Stated time point: cycle 4 day 1 (C4D1), after more than five weeks of nivolumab. Brentuximab vedotin exposure varied, and every patient relapsed after autologous stem cell transplantation. General study results and limits: Reports described newly diagnosed patients as having lower baseline TCR diversity than healthy donors.

The data were produced by immunoSEQ multiplex PCR, yet TCRdb's version contains in-frame clones alone and is incomplete. The table has about 49,000 clones, almost 90% seen once; the top ten hold about 15%. The sequence was collected from a human donor with classical Hodgkin lymphoma. The genes are TRBV7-9 and TRBJ1-3; tentatively, D is TRBD1 (5 bases). This material consisted of peripheral blood mononuclear cells (PBMCs), taken before the fourth cycle of nivolumab. The CDR3 DNA follows: TGTGCCAGCAGCTTAGAGGGGCATTCTGGAAACACCATATATTTT. Translating it yields CASSLEGHSGNTIYF.